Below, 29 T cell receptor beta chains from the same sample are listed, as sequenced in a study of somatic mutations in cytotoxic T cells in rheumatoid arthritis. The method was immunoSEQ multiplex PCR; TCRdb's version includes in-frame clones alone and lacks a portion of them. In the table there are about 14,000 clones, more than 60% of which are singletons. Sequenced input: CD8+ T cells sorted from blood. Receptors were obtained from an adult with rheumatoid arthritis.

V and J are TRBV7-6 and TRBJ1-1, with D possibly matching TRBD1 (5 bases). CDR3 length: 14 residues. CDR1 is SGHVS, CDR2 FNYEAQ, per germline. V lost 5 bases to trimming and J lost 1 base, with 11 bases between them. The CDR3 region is CASSEGPQNTEAFF. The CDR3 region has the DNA TGTGCCAGCAGCGAGGGGCCTCAGAACACTGAAGCTTTCTTT.

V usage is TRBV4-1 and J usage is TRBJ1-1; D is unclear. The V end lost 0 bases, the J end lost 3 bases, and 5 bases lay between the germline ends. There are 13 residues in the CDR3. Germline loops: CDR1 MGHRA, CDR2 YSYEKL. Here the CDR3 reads CASSQEKYTEAFF. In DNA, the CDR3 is TGCGCCAGCAGCCAAGAGAAGTACACTGAAGCTTTCTTT.

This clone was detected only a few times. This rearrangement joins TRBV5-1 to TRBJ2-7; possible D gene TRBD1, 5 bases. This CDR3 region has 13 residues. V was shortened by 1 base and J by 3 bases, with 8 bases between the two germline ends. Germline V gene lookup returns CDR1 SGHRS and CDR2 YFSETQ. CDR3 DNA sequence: TGCGCCAGCAGCTTGAACACAGGCTACGAGCAGTACTTC. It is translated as CASSLNTGYEQYF.

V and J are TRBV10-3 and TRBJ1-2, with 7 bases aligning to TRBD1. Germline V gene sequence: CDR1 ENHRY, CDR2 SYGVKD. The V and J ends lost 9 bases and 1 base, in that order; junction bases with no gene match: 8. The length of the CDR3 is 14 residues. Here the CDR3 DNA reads TGTGCCATACCCCAAGGGACAGATAACTATGGCTACACCTTC. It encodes CAIPQGTDNYGYTF.

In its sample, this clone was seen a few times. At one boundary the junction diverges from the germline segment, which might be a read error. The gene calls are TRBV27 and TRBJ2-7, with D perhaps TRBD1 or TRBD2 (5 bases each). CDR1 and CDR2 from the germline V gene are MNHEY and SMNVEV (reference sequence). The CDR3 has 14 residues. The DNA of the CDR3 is TGTGCCAGCGGGGCGGGTGGGTCCTCCCACGAGCAGTACTTC. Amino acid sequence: CASGAGGSSHEQYF.

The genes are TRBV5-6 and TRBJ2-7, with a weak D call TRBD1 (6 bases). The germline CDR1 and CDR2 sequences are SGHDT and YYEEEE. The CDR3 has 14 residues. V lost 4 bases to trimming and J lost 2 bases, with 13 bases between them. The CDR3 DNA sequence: TGTGCCAGCAGCACTGGGGGCCCCGCCTACGAGCAGTACTTC. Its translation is CASSTGGPAYEQYF.

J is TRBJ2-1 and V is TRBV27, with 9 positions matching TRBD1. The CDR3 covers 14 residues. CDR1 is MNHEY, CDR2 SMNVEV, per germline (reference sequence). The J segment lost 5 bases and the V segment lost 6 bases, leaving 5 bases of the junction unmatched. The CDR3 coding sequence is TGTGCCAGCAGGGGACAGGGAGAGCACAATGAGCAGTTCTTC. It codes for CASRGQGEHNEQFF.

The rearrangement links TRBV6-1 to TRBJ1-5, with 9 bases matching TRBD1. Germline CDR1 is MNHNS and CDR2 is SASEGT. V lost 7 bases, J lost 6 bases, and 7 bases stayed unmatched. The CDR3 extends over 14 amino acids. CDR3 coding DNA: TGTGCCAGCATTCCGGGACAGGGACGTCAGCCCCAGCATTTT. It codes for CASIPGQGRQPQHF.

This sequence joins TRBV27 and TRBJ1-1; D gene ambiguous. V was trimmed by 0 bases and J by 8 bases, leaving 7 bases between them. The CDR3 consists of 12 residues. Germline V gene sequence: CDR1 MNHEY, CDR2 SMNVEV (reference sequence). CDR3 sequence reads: CASSLSFGEAFF. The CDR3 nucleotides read TGTGCCAGCAGTTTATCTTTTGGGGAAGCTTTCTTT.

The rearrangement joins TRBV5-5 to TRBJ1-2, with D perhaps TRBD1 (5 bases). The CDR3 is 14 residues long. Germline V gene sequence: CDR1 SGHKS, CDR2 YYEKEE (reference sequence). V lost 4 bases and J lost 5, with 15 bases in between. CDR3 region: CASSDPGTKYGYTF. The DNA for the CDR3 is TGTGCCAGCAGCGATCCCGGGACCAAATATGGCTACACCTTC. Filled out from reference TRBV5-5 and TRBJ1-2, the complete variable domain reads DAGVTQSPTHLIKTRGQQVTLRCSPISGHKSVSWYQQVLGQGPQFIFQYYEKEERGRGNFPDRFSARQFPNYSSELNVNALLLGDSALYLCASSDPGTKYGYTFGSGTRLTVV.

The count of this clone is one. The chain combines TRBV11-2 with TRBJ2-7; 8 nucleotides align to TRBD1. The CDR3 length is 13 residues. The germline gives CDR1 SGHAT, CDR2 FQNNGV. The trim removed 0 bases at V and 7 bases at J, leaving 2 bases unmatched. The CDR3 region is CASSLDRGLEQYV. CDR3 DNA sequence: TGTGCCAGCAGCTTAGACAGGGGGCTTGAGCAGTACGTC.

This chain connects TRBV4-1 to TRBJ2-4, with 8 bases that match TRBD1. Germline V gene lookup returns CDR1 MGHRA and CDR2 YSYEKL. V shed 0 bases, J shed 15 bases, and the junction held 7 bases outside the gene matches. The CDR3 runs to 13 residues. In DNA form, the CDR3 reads TGCGCCAGCAGCCAAGACCCAGGGGGCGTCCGGTACTTC. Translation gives CASSQDPGGVRYF.

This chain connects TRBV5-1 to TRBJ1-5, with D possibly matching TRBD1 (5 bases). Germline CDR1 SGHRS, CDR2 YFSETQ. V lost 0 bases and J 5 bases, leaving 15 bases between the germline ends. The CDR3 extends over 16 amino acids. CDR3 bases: TGCGCCAGCAGCTTGGGCCTCGGAGGGGAGGATCAGCCCCAGCATTTT. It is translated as CASSLGLGGEDQPQHF.

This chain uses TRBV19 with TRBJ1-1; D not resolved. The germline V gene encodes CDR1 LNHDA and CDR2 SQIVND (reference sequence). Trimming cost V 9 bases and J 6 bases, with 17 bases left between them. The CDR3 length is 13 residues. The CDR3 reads CASEPSGRAEAFF. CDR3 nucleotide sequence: TGTGCCAGCGAACCCTCGGGGAGGGCTGAAGCTTTCTTT.

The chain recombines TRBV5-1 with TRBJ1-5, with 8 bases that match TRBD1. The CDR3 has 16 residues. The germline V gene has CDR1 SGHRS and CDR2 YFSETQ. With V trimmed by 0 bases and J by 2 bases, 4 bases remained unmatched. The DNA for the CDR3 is TGCGCCAGCAGCTTGGGAGACAGGGGTGGCAATCAGCCCCAGCATTTT. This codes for CASSLGDRGGNQPQHF.

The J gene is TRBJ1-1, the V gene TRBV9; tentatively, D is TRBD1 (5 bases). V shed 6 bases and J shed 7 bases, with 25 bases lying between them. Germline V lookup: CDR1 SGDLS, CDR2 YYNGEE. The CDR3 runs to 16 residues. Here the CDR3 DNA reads TGTGCCAGCACCCCTCCTGGGGGGGGAACTCCAGTTGAAGCTTTCTTT. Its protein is CASTPPGGGTPVEAFF.

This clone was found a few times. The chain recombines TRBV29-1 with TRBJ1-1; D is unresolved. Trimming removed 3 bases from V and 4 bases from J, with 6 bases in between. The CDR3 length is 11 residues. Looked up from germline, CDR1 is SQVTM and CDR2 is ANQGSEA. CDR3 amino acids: CSVEGSTEAFF. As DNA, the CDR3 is TGCAGCGTTGAGGGAAGCACTGAAGCTTTCTTT.

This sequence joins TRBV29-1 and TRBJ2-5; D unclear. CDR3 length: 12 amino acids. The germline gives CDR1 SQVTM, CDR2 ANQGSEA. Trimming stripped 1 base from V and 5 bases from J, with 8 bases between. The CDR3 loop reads CSVEVGWETQYF. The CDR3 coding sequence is TGCAGCGTTGAAGTAGGCTGGGAGACCCAGTACTTC. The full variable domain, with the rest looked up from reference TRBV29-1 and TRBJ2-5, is SAVISQKPSRDICQRGTSLTIQCQVDSQVTMMFWYRQQPGQSLTLIATANQGSEATYESGFVIDKFPISRPNLTFSTLTVSNMSPEDSSIYLCSVEVGWETQYFGPGTRLLVL.

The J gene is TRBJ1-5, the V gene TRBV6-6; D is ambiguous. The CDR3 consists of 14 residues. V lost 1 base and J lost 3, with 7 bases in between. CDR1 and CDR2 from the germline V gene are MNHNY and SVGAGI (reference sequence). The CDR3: CASSYLGFNQPQHF. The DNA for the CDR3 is TGTGCCAGCAGTTACTTGGGTTTCAATCAGCCCCAGCATTTT.

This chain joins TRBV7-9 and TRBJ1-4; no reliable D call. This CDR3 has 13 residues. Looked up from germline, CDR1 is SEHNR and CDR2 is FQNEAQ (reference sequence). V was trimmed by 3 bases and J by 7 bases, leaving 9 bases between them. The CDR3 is CASSFALGEKLFF. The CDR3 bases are TGTGCCAGCAGCTTCGCACTGGGTGAAAAACTGTTTTTT.

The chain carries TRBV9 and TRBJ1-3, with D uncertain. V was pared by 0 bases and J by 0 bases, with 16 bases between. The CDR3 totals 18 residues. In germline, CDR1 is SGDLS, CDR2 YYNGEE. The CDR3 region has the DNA TGTGCCAGCAGCGTAGAGCGTACGAGCCCCAACTCTGGAAACACCATATATTTT. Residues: CASSVERTSPNSGNTIYF.

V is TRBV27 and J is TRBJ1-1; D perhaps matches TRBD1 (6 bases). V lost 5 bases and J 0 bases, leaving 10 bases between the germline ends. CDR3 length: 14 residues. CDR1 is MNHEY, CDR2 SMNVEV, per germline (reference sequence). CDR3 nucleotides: TGTGCCAGCAGTATCGGACAGCTGAACACTGAAGCTTTCTTT. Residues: CASSIGQLNTEAFF.

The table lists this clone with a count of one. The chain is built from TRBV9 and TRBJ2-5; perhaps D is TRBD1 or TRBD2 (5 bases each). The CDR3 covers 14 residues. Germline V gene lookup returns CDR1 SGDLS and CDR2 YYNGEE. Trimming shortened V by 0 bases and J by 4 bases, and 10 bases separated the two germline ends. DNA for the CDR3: TGTGCCAGCAGCGTAGGGGGGTCTAGAGAGACCCAGTACTTC. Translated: CASSVGGSRETQYF. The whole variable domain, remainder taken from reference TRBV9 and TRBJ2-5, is DSGVTQTPKHLITATGQRVTLRCSPRSGDLSVYWYQQSLDQGLQFLIQYYNGEERAKGNILERFSAQQFPDLHSELNLSSLELGDSALYFCASSVGGSRETQYFGPGTRLLVL.

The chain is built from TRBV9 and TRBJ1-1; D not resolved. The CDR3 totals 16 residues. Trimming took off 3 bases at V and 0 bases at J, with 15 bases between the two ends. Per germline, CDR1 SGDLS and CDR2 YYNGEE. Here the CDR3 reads CASSAPLDTVNTEAFF. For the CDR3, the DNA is TGTGCCAGCAGCGCCCCCTTAGATACGGTGAACACTGAAGCTTTCTTT.

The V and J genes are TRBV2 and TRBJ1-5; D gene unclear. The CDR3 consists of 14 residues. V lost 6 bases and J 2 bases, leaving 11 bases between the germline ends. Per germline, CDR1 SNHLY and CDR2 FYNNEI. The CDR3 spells CASSIQSGNQPQHF. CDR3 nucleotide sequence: TGTGCCAGCAGCATTCAATCCGGCAATCAGCCCCAGCATTTT.

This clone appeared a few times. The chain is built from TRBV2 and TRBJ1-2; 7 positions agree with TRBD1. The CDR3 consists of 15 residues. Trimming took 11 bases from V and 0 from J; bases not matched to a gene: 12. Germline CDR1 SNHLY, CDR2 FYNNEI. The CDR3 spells CAEGGGGPPNYGYTF. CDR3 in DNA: TGTGCCGAGGGCGGAGGGGGCCCACCTAACTATGGCTACACCTTC.

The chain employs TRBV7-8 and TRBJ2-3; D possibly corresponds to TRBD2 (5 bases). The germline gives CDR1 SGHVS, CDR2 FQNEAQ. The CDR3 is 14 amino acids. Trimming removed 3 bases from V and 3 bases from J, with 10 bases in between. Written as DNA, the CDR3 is TGTGCCAGCAGCTTTAGCGAAGTAACAGATACGCAGTATTTT. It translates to CASSFSEVTDTQYF.

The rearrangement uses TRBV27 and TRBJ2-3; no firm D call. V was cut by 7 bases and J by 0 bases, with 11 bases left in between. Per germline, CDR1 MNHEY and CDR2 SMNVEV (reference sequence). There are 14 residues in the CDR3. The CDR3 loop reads CASTLGASTDTQYF. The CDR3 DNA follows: TGTGCCAGCACCCTGGGCGCTAGCACAGATACGCAGTATTTT.

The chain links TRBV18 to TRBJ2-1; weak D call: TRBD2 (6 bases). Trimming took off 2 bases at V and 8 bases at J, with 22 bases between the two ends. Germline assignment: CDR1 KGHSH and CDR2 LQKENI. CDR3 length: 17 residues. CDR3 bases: TGTGCCAGCTCACCAAAGGAGCGGGCCCTCTTCAGGGATGAGCAGTTCTTC. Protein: CASSPKERALFRDEQFF.